One T cell receptor beta chain is described in this entry. The record originates from a study of T-cell reconstitution after alpha-beta-depleted transplantation in children. CDR3 size: 18 residues. After removal of 3 bases from V and 9 bases from J, the junction contained 11 bases not matched to a gene. Germline V gives CDR1 SGHAT, CDR2 FQDESV (reference sequence). Preparation of the TCRbeta library was carried out with unique molecular identifiers. TCRdb reprocessed the PCR reads with MiXCR, giving one entry per CDR3 protein. The table lists 500,000 to 600,000 distinct CDR3 sequences, about 30% of them singletons.

The sequencing here drew on PBMCs from the stem cell graft donor, taken from the stem cell graft. This rearrangement joins TRBV11-1 to TRBJ2-1, with 16 bases matching TRBD2. The sequence came from a human donor who donated a stem cell graft to a child with aplastic anemia. The CDR3 DNA follows: TGTGCCAGCAGCTTGGCGGGACTAGCGGGAGGGCCTTTTTCTGAGCAGTTCTTC. It translates to CASSLAGLAGGPFSEQFF.